This TCR beta chain derives from a study of T and B cells in COVID-19 patients (dated by TCRdb to about 2020). Study-wide context: In this study, adaptive immunity was profiled in COVID-19 patients who either had active infection or had recovered, using TRB and IGH repertoire sequencing of peripheral blood. A recovered cohort comprised roughly 19 patients contributing about 22 samples, mostly after mild to moderate COVID-19 managed as outpatients. A median age of around 35 years was recorded in the recovered cohort versus approximately 70 years in the active-infection cohort. Of the roughly 20 patients in the active-infection cohort, about a dozen were critically ill and needed mechanical ventilation or ECMO. In the active-infection cohort, 18 of 20 patients had comorbidities linked to unfavorable COVID-19 outcome. Over 7 million TCR sequences were analysed from a TCR and BCR sequence repository that comprised 35 to 40 patients and 69 time points. A couple of patients were in both the active and recovered cohorts because samples existed from active disease and from after recovery. Repertoire analyses used an age-matched reference group of 30 to 40 healthy donors who were negative for COVID-19 antibodies as the comparison. As many as 9 follow-up blood samples were collected from each patient, and in some individuals these samples spanned different disease stages.

Note on this clonotype: Its antigen is currently not known. Per-base quality was not reported, and no clone a single base away is much larger than it.

What the work shows at the level of the full study, not this receptor alone: In active COVID-19, TRB repertoires were highly clonal, while at recovery, diversity and richness increased above the levels seen in healthy donors. The cohort was considered too small to assess HLA contributions to COVID-19 susceptibility or severity. TRBV/TRBJ gene usage was reported as strongly skewed in patients with COVID-19. Few blood samples were available from mildly ill patients while symptoms were present or from severe cases at early time points. A total of approximately 2,300 exclusive TCR clusters, including approximately 30 low-pGen clusters, were found in the recovered cohort. The reported TCR clusters were stated to require prospective validation before clinical use. Specific T cell subsets (CD4+/Treg/CD8+) and sorted SARS-CoV-2-responsive or tetramer+ T cells had not yet been sequenced, and these experiments were ongoing.

The sequencer listed for this sample is Illumina MiSeq. TRB rearrangements were amplified by multiplex PCR with BIOMED2 TRB-A/B primer pools. Illumina-compatible adapters and 7-nucleotide sample barcodes were attached to the amplicons through two consecutive PCRs. All library PCRs used Phusion HS II polymerase. The amplicons were purified from gel with the NucleoSpin Gel and PCR Clean-up kit, measured on Qubit, and then pooled at 4 nM. The quality of the amplicon pool was checked on an Agilent 2100 Bioanalyzer prior to Illumina next-generation sequencing. The authors processed their data as follows. MiXCR 3.0.8 with the default MiXCR reference library was used to annotate TRB rearrangements. Non-productive reads and sequences with fewer than 2 reads were removed, and each unique CDR3 nucleotide sequence was counted as one clone. Clonality, diversity, richness and V-J gene usage were calculated in R 3.5.1. TCR clustering by CDR3 similarity used GLIPH2, with generation probabilities calculated by OLGA. Only GLIPH2 clusters with at least four unique TCR clonotypes present in at least three individuals were retained. TCRdb reprocessed the public reads (quality trimming at Q25 with fastp, clone calling with MiXCR) and kept in-frame beta chains. Entries are consolidated by CDR3 protein sequence, retaining the most common genes and DNA. The V and J calls reflect TCRdb's pipeline rather than the authors' work. The sample has some 21,000 distinct CDR3 sequences on record, approximately 29% of them singletons. The ten top clones hold roughly 2.1% of the sample.

Genomic DNA extracted from blood, in amounts of roughly 240-550 ng, served as the starting material for amplifying TRB repertoires. The receptor comes from a human donor who had recovered from COVID-19. The specimen was blood.

The CDR3 protein is CASSILAGFSTDTQYF. The bases read TGTGCCAGCAGCATTCTAGCGGGGTTTAGCACAGATACGCAGTATTTT. The chain links TRBV13 with TRBJ2-3; 9 nucleotides in the junction match TRBD2. The germline V gene (reference sequence) sets CDR1 to PRHDT and CDR2 to FYEKMQ. Unmatched junction bases come to 6, with V trimmed by 5 bases and J by 0 bases. From cysteine to phenylalanine, the CDR3 is 16 amino acids long. Just the 48-base CDR3 DNA is kept, in frame starting at base 1.